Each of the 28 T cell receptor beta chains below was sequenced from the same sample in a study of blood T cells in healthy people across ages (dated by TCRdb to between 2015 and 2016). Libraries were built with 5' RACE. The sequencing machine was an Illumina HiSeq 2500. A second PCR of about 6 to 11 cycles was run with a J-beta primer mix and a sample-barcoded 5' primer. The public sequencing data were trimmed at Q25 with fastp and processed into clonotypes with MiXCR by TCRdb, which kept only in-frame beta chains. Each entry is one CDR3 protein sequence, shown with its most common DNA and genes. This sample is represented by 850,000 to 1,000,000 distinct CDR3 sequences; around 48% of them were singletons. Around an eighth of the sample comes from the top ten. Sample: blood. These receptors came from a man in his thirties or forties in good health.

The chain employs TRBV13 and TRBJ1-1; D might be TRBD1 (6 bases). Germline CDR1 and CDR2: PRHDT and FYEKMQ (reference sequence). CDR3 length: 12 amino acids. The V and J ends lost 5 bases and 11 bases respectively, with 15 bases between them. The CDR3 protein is CASSLQGWEAFF. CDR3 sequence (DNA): TGTGCCAGCAGCCTTCAGGGGTGGGAGGCTTTCTTT.

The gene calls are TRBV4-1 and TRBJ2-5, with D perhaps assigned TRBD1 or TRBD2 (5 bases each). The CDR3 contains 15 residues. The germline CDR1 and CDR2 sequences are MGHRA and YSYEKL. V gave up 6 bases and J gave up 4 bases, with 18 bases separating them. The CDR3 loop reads CASRALGRVGETQYF. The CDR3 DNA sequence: TGCGCCAGCAGGGCCCTGGGGCGGGTCGGAGAGACCCAGTACTTC.

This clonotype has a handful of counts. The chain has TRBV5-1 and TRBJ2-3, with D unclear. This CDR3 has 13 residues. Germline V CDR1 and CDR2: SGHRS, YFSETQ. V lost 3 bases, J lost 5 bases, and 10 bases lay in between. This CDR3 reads CASSYLSRDTQYF. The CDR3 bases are TGCGCCAGCAGCTACCTCAGTAGAGATACGCAGTATTTT.

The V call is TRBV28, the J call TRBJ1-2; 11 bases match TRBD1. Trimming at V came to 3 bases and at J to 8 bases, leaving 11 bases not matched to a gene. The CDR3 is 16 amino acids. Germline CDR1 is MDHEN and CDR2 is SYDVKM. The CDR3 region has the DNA TGTGCCAGCAGTTTGGCACCGGGACAGGGGGAAGAGGGCTACACCTTC. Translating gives CASSLAPGQGEEGYTF.

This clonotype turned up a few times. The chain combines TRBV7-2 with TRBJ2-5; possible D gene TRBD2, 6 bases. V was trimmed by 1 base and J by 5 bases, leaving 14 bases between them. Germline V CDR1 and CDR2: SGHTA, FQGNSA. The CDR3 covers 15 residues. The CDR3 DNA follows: TGTGCCAGCAGCTTAGGGGGCTTGGAGGGGGAGACCCAGTACTTC. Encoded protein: CASSLGGLEGETQYF.

The CDR3 spells CASSQDPGRVTDTQYF. The DNA for the CDR3 is TGCGCCAGCAGCCAAGACCCAGGGAGGGTCACAGATACGCAGTATTTT. This chain uses TRBV4-1 with TRBJ2-3; 7 bases line up with TRBD2. With V trimmed by 0 bases and J by 2 bases, 5 bases remained unmatched. The CDR3 runs to 16 residues. Germline V lookup: CDR1 MGHRA, CDR2 YSYEKL.

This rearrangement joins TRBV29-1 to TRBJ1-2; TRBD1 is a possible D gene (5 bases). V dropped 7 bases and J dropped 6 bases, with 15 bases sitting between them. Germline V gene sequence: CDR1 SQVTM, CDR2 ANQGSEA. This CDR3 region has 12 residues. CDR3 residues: CSGRRGMDGYTF. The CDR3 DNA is TGCAGCGGGCGAAGGGGAATGGATGGCTACACCTTC.

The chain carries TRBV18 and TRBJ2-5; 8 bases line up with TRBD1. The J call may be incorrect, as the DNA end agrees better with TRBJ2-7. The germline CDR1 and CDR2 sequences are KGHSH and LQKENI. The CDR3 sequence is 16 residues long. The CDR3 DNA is TGTGCCAGCTCACCACCTCGACAGGGGTATTCTCGCGAGCAGTACTTC. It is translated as CASSPPRQGYSREQYF.

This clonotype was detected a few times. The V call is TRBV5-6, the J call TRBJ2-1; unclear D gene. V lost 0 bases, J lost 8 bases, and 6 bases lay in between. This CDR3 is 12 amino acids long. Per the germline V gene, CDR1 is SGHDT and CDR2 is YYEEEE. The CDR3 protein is CASSLVGYEQFF. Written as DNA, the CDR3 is TGTGCCAGCAGCTTGGTAGGATATGAGCAGTTCTTC.

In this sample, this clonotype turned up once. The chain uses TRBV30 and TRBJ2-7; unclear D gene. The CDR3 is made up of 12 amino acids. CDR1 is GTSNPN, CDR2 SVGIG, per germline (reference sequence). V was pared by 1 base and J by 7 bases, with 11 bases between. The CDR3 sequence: CAWSGGPNEQYF. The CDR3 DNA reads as TGTGCCTGGAGTGGTGGTCCCAATGAGCAGTACTTC.

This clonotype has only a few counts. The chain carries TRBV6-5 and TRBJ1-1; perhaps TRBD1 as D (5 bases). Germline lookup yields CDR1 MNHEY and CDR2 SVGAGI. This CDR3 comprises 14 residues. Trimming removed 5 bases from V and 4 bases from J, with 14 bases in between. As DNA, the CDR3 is TGTGCCAGCAGTCCTGCTGGAGGGGCCACTGAAGCTTTCTTT. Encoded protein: CASSPAGGATEAFF.

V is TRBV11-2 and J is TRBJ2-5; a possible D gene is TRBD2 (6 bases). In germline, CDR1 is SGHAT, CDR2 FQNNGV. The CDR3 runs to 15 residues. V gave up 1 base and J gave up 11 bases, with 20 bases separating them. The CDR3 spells CASSLAAGSYNEQYF. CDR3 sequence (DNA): TGTGCCAGCAGCTTAGCGGCGGGAAGCTACAATGAGCAGTACTTC.

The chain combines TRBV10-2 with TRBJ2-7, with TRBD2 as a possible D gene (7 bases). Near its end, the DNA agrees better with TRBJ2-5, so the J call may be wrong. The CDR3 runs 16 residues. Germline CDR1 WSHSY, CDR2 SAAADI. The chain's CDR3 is CASSEGPKGGRETQYF. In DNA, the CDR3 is TGCGCCAGCAGTGAAGGCCCTAAGGGGGGGCGGGAGACCCAGTACTTC.

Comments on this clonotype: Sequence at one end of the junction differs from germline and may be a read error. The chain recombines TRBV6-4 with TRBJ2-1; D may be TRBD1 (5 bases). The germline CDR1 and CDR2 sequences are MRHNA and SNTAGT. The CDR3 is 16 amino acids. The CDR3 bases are TGTGCCGGCAGTAAGAAGGACACGAGCTCCTACAATGAGCAGTTCTTC. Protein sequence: CAGSKKDTSSYNEQFF.

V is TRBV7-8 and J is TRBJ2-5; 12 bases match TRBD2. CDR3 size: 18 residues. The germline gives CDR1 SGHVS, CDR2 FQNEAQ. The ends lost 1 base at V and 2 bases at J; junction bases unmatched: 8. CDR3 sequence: CASSLGPSGGETQETQYF. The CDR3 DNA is TGTGCCAGCAGCTTAGGTCCTAGCGGGGGGGAAACTCAAGAGACCCAGTACTTC.

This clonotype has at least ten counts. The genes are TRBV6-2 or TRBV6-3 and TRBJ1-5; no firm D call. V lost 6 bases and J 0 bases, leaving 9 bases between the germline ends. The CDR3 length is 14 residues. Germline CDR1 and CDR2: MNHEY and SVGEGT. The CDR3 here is CASSAGYSNQPQHF. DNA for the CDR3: TGTGCCAGCAGCGCAGGATATAGCAATCAGCCCCAGCATTTT.

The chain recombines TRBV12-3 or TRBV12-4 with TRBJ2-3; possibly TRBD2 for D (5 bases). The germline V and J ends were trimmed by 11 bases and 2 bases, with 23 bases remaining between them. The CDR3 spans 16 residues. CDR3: CAGSLPEAQTTDTQYF. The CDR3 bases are TGTGCCGGAAGCTTACCGGAGGCCCAGACCACAGATACGCAGTATTTT.

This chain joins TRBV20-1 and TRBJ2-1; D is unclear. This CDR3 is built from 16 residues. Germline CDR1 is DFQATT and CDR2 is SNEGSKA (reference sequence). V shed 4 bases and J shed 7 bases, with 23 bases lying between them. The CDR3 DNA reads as TGCAGTGCTACCAACGTACCCGAGCCCCTTGGGAATGAGCAGTTCTTC. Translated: CSATNVPEPLGNEQFF.

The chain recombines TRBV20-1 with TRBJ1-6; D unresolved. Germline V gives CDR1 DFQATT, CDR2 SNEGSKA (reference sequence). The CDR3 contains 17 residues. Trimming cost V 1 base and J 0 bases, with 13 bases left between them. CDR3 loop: CSARGAQARSYNSPLHF. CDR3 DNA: TGCAGTGCTAGAGGAGCGCAGGCACGCTCCTATAATTCACCCCTCCACTTT.

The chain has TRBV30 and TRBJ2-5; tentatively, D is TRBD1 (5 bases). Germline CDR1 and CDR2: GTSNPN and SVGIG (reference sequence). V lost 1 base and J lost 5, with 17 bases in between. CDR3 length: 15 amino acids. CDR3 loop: CAWSDERISGETQYF. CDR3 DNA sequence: TGTGCCTGGAGTGATGAGAGGATATCAGGGGAGACCCAGTACTTC.

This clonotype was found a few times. Here the CDR3 reads CASSRPTSSGGPKSSYNEQFF. The CDR3, as DNA: TGTGCCAGCAGCCGGCCTACTTCGAGCGGGGGGCCTAAAAGCTCCTACAATGAGCAGTTCTTC. The rearrangement uses TRBV4-2 and TRBJ2-1; TRBD2 agrees at 9 bases. Germline trimming cut 4 bases from V and 0 bases from J; bases unmatched to any gene: 19. CDR1 and CDR2 from the germline V gene are LGHNA and YNFKEQ. CDR3 length: 21 amino acids.

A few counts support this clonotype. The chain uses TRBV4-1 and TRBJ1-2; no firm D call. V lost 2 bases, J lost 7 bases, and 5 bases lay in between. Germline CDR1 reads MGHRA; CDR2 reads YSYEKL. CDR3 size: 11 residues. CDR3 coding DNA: TGCGCCAGCAGCCAATTTAGTGGCTACACCTTC. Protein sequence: CASSQFSGYTF.

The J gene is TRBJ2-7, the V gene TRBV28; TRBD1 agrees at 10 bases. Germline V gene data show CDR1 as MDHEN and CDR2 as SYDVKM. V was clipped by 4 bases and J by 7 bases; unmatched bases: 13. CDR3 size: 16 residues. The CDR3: CASSYRPGQGLWEQYF. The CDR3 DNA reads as TGTGCCAGCAGTTACCGACCGGGACAGGGGTTGTGGGAGCAGTACTTC.

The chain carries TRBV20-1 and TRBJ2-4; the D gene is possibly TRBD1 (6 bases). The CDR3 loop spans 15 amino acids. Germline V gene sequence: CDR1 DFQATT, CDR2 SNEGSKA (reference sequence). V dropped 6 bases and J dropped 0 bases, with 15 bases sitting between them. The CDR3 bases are TGCAGTGCCTCCCGACAGGAGATAGCCAAAAACATTCAGTACTTC. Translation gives CSASRQEIAKNIQYF.

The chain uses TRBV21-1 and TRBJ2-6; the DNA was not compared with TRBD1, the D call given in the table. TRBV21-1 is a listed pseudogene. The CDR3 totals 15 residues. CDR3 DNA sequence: TGTGCCAGCAGCAAAGTTGGGGGAAAGGCCAACGTCCTGACTTTC. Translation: CASSKVGGKANVLTF.

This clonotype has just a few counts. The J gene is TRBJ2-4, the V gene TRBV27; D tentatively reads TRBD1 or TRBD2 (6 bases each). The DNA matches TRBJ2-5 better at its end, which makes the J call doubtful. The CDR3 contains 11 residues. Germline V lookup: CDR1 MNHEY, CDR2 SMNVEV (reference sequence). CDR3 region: CATGGGETQYF. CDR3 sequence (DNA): TGTGCCACCGGAGGGGGGGAGACCCAGTACTTC.

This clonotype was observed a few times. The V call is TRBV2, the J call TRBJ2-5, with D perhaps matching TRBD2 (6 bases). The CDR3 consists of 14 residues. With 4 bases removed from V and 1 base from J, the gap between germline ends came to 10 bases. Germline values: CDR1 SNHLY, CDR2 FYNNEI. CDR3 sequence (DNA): TGTGCCAGCAGTGGGGGGACTTTCCAAGAGACCCAGTACTTC. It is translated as CASSGGTFQETQYF.

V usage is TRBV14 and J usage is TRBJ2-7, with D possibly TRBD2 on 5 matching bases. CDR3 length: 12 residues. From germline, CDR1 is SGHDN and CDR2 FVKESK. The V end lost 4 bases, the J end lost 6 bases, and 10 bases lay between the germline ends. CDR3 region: CASSRDYGEQYF. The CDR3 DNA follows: TGTGCCAGCAGCCGCGACTACGGCGAGCAGTACTTC. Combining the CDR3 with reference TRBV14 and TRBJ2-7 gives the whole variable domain EAGVTQFPSHSVIEKGQTVTLRCDPISGHDNLYWYRRVMGKEIKFLLHFVKESKQDESGMPNNRFLAERTGGTYSTLKVQPAELEDSGVYFCASSRDYGEQYFGPGTRLTVT.